A selection of T cell receptor beta chains follows, all from one sample in a study of cytomegalovirus exposure and HLA in healthy donors. Some clones are missing from TCRdb's copy, which holds only in-frame ones; the method was immunoSEQ multiplex PCR. The sample yields more than 140,000 clones, around 79% seen once. The sequenced material came from PBMCs. The receptors were gathered from a man in his thirties or forties in good health and CMV-seropositive. The CDR3 runs from the conserved cysteine through the conserved F or W. D genes are given only for firm matches.

J,D,length,V,DNA,CDR3
TRBJ2-4,TRBD2,15,TRBV9,TGTGCCAGCAGCGTAGGGGGGGGAGCCAAAAACATTCAGTACTTC,CASSVGGGAKNIQYF
TRBJ2-3,TRBD1,15,TRBV30,TGTGCCTGGAGTGGGGACAGGGGGCCATCAGATACGCAGTATTTT,CAWSGDRGPSDTQYF
TRBJ1-6,TRBD1,15,TRBV6-5,TGTGCCAGCAGACCCCGACAGGGGAGGGATTCACCCCTCCACTTT,CASRPRQGRDSPLHF
TRBJ2-1,TRBD2,14,TRBV29-1,TGCAGCGCCACCGCGGGGGGCTACTACAATGAGCAGTTCTTC,CSATAGGYYNEQFF
TRBJ1-5,TRBD1,17,TRBV19,TGTGCCAGTAGTATTGGTTGGGGACAGGGGACAAATCAGCCCCAGCATTTT,CASSIGWGQGTNQPQHF
TRBJ2-7,TRBD2,14,TRBV7-6,TGTGCCAGCAGCTTAACTAGCGGGGCCTACGAGCAGTACTTC,CASSLTSGAYEQYF
TRBJ1-1,TRBD1,14,TRBV7-9,TGTGCCAGCCTTCTTCAGGGGGCGCCGACTGAAGCTTTCTTT,CASLLQGAPTEAFF
TRBJ1-1,NA,14,TRBV4-3,TGCGCCAGCAGCCAACTCTCTACCAACACTGAAGCTTTCTTT,CASSQLSTNTEAFF
TRBJ1-4,NA,13,TRBV5-6,TGTGCCAGCAGCCGCGAGGTCGATGAAAAACTGTTTTTT,CASSREVDEKLFF
TRBJ2-2,NA,17,TRBV11-3,TGTGCCAGCAGCTTAGTCGGACGGGGGTTGAACACCGGGGAGCTGTTTTTT,CASSLVGRGLNTGELFF
TRBJ2-7,NA,12,TRBV29-1,TGCAGCGTTGAAGGTCCGGTGGGCGAGCAGTACTTC,CSVEGPVGEQYF
TRBJ2-5,NA,13,TRBV30,TGTGCCTGGACGGGACACCCACAAGAGACCCAGTACTTC,CAWTGHPQETQYF
TRBJ2-6,NA,18,TRBV7-2,TGTGCCAGCAGCTTAGCCGGCGGGTACGTCTCTGGGGCCAACGTCCTGACTTTC,CASSLAGGYVSGANVLTF